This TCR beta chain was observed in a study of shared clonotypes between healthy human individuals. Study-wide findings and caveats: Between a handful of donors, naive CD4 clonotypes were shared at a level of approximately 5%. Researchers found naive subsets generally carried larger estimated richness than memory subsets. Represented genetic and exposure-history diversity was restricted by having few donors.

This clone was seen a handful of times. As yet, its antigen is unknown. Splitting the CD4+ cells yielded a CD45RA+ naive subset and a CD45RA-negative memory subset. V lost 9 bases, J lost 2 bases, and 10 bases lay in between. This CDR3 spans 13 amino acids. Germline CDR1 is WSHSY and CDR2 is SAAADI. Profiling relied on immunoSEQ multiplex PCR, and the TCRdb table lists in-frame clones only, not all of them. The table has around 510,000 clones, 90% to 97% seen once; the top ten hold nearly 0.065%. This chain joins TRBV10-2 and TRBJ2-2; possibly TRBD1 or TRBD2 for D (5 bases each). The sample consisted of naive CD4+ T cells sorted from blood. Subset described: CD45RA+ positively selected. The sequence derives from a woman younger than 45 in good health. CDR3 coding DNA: TGCGCCAGTAGGGACGATAACACCGGGGAGCTGTTTTTT. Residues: CASRDDNTGELFF.